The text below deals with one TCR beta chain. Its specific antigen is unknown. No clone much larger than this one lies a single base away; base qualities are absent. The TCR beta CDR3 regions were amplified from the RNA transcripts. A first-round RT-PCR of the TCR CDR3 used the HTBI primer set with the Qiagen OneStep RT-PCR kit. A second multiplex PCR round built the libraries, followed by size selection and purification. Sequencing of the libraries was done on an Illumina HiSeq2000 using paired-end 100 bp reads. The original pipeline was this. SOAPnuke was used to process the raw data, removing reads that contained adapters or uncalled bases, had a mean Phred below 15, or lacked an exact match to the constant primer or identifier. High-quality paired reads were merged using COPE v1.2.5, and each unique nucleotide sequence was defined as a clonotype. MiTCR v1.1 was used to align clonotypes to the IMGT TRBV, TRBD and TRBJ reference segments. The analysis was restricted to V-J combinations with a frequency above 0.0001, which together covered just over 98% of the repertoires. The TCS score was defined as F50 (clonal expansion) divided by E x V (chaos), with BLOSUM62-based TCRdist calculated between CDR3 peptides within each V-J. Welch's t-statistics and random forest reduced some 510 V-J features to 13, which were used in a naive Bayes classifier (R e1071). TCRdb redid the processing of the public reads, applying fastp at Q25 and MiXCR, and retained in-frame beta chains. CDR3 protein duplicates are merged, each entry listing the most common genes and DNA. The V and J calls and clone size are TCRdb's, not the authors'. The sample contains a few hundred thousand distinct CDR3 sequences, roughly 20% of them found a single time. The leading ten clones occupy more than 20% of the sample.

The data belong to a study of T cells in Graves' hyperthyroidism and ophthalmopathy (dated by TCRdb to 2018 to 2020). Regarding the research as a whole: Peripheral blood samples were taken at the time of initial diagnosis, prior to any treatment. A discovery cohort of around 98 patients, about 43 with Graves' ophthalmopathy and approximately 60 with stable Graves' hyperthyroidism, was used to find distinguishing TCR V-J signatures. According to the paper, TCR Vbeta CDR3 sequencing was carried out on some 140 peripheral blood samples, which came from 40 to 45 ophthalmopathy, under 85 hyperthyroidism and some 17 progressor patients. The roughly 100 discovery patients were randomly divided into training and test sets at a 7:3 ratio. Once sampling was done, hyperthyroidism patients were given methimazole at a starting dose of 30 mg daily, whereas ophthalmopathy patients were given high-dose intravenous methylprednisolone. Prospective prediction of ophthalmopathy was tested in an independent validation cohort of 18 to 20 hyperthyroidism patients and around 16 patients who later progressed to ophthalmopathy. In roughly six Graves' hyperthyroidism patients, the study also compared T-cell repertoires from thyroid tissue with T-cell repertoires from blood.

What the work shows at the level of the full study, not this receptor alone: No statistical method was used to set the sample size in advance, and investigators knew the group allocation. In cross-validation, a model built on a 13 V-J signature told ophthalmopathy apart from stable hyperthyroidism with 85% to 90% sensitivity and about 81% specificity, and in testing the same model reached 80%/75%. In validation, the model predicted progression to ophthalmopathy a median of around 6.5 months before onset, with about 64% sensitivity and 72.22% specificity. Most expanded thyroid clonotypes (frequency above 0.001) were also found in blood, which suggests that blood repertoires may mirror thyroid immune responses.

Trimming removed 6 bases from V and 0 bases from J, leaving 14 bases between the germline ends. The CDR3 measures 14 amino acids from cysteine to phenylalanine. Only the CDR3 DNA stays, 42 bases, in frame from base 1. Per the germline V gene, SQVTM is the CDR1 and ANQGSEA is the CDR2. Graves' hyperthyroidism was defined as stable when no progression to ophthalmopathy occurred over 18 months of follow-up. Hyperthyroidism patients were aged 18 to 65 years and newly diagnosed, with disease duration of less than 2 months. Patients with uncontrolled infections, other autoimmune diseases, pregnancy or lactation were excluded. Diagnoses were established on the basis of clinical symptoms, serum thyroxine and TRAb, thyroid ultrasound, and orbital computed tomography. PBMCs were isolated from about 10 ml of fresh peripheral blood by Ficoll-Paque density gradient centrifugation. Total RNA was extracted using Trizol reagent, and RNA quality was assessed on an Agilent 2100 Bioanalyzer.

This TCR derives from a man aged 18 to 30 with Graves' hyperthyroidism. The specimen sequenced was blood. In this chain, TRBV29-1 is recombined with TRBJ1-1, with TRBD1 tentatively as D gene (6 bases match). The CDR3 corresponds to CSVGGAAMNTEAFF. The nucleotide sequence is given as TGCAGCGTGGGGGGGGCAGCCATGAACACTGAAGCTTTCTTT.